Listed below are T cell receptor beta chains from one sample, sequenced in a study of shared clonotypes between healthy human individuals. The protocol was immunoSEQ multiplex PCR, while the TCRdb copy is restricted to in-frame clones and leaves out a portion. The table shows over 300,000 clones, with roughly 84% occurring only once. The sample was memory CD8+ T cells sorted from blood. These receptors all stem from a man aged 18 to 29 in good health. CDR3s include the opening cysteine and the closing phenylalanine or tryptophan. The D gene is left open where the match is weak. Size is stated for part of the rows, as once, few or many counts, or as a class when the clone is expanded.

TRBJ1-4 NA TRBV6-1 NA CASTTGPPNEKLFF TGTGCCAGCACAACAGGGCCCCCTAATGAAAAACTGTTTTTT
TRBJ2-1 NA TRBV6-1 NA CASPFGNEQFF TGTGCCAGCCCCTTCGGGAATGAGCAGTTCTTC
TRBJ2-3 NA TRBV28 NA CASSLSVASTDTQYF TGTGCCAGCAGTTTAAGTGTAGCTAGCACAGATACGCAGTATTTT
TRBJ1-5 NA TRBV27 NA CASTKDQGKNQPQHF TGTGCCAGCACCAAAGACCAGGGGAAGAATCAGCCCCAGCATTTT
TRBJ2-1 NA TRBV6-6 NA CASSYGDPEQFF TGTGCCAGCAGTTACGGGGACCCTGAGCAGTTCTTC
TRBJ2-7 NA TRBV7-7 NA CASSLGALQVSYEQYF TGTGCTAGCAGCTTAGGGGCCCTACAGGTGTCCTACGAGCAGTACTTC
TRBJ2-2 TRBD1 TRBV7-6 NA CASSWVSPGDRGFAGELFF TGTGCCAGCAGCTGGGTCAGCCCAGGGGACAGGGGGTTCGCCGGGGAGCTGTTTTTT
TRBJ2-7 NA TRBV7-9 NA CASSLEGEISYEQYF TGTGCCAGCAGCTTAGAGGGGGAGATCTCCTACGAGCAGTACTTC
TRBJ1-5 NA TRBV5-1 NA CASSLDRSGSDQPQHF TGCGCCAGCAGCTTGGACAGATCGGGTTCGGATCAGCCCCAGCATTTT
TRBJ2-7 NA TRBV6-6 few CASSPGSLRDEQYF TGTGCCAGCAGTCCGGGGTCTTTGAGGGACGAGCAGTACTTC
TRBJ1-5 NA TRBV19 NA CASSEWVPQWPQHF TGTGCCAGTAGTGAGTGGGTCCCTCAGTGGCCCCAGCATTTT
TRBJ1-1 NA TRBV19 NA CASSIERGSMNTEAFF TGTGCCAGTAGTATAGAAAGGGGTAGCATGAACACTGAAGCTTTCTTT
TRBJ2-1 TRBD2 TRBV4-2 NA CASSRTGTSLNEQFF TGTGCCAGCAGCCGAACCGGGACTAGCTTAAATGAGCAGTTCTTC
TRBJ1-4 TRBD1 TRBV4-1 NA CASSQAGQYEKLFF TGCGCCAGCAGCCAGGCGGGACAGTATGAAAAACTGTTTTTT
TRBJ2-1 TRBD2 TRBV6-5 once CASSYLAGVKEQFF TGTGCCAGCAGTTACCTAGCGGGAGTGAAAGAGCAGTTCTTC
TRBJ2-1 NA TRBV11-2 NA CASSFGLARDEQFF TGTGCCAGCAGCTTCGGGCTAGCGAGAGATGAGCAGTTCTTC
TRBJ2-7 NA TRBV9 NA CASSVEANPRYEQYF TGTGCCAGCAGCGTAGAGGCTAATCCCCGCTACGAGCAGTACTTC
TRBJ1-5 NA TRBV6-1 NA CASSEGNQPQHF TGTGCCAGCAGTGAGGGGAATCAGCCCCAGCATTTT
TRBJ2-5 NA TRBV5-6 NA CASSWGSAQETQYF TGTGCCAGCAGCTGGGGCAGCGCCCAAGAGACCCAGTACTTC
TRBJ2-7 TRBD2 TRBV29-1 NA CSVLAGLASSYEQYF TGCAGCGTTTTAGCGGGCCTCGCCAGCTCCTACGAGCAGTACTTC
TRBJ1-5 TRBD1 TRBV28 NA CASSSPRYRGRNSNQPQHF TGTGCCAGCAGTTCACCGAGATACAGGGGGAGGAATAGCAATCAGCCCCAGCATTTT
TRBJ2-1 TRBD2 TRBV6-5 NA CASRPYRGDYNEQFF TGTGCCAGCAGACCGTACCGGGGGGATTACAATGAGCAGTTCTTC
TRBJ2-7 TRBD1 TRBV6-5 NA CASSSGTGREQYF TGTGCCAGCAGTTCGGGGACAGGTCGGGAGCAGTACTTC
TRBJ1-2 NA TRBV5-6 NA CASSFGSSIGYTF TGTGCCAGCAGCTTCGGGAGTTCGATTGGCTACACCTTC
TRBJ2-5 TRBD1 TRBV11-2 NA CASSHGTGGYEETQYF TGTGCCAGCAGCCACGGGACAGGGGGATATGAAGAGACCCAGTACTTC
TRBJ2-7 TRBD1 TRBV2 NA CASSEPAGQGSYEQYF TGTGCCAGCAGTGAACCCGCGGGACAGGGGTCCTACGAGCAGTACTTC
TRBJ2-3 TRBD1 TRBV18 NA CASSPNRGRSTDTQYF TGTGCCAGCTCACCCAACAGGGGGCGCAGCACAGATACGCAGTATTTT
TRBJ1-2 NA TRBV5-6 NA CASSLGPDRNYGYTF TGTGCCAGCAGCTTGGGACCAGATCGCAACTATGGCTACACCTTC
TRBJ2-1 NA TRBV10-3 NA CAISESTLSPGPNEQFF TGTGCCATCAGTGAGTCGACTCTTAGCCCGGGTCCGAATGAGCAGTTCTTC
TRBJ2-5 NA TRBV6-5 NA CASSYSRGRQETQYF TGTGCCAGCAGTTACTCGAGAGGTAGACAAGAGACCCAGTACTTC
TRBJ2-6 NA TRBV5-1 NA CASSLVSGLPGANVLTF TGCGCCAGCAGCCTAGTATCAGGGTTGCCTGGGGCCAACGTCCTGACTTTC
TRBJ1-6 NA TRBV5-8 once CASESSSRVSLHF TGTGCCAGCGAATCCTCTTCCAGGGTATCCCTCCACTTT
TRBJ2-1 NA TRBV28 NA CASSFSSRSSYNEQFF TGTGCCAGCAGTTTTTCGTCCCGAAGCTCCTACAATGAGCAGTTCTTC
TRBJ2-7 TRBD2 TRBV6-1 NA CASSELGSGFYEQYF TGTGCCAGCAGTGAATTAGGTAGCGGGTTTTACGAGCAGTACTTC
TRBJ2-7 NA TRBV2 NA CASSEDARSEQYF TGTGCCAGCAGTGAAGACGCCCGGAGCGAGCAGTACTTC
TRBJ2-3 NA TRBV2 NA CATDGLITDTQYF TGTGCCACCGACGGACTTATCACAGATACGCAGTATTTT
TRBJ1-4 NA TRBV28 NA CASSTYTGSALATNEKLFF TGTGCCAGCAGTACGTATACAGGGTCCGCTCTTGCAACTAATGAAAAACTGTTTTTT
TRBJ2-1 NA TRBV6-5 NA CASNFGTSPSNEQFF TGTGCCAGCAACTTCGGGACGTCTCCTTCCAATGAGCAGTTCTTC